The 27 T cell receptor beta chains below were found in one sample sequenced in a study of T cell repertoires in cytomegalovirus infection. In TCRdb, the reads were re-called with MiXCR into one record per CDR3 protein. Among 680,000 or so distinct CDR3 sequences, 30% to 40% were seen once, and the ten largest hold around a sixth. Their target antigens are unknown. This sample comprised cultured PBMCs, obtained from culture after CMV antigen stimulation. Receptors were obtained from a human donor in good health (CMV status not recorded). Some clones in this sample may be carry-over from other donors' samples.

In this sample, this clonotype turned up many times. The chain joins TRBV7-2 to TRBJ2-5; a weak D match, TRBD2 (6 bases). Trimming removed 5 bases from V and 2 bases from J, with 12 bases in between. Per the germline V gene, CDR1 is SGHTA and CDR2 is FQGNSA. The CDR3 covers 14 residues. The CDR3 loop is CASSVGTAQETQYF. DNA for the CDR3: TGTGCCAGCAGCGTCGGGACTGCACAAGAGACCCAGTACTTC.

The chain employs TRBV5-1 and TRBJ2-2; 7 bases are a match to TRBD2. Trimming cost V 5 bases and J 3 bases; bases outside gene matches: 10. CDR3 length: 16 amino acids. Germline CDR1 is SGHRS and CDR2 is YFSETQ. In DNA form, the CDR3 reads TGCGCCAGCAGTACCCAGCGGGGAGGAGACACCGGGGAGCTGTTTTTT. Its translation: CASSTQRGGDTGELFF.

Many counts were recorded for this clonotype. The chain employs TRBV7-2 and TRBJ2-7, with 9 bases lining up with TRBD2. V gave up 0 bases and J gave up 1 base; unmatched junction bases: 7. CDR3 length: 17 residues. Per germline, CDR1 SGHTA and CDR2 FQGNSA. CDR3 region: CASSLAVGAGGSYEQYF. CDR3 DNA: TGTGCCAGCAGCTTAGCGGTGGGAGCGGGAGGTTCCTACGAGCAGTACTTC. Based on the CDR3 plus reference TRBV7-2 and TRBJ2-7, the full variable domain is GAGVSQSPSNKVTEKGKDVELRCDPISGHTALYWYRQSLGQGLEFLIYFQGNSAPDKSGLPSDRFSAERTGGSVSTLTIQRTQQEDSAVYLCASSLAVGAGGSYEQYFGPGTRLTVT.

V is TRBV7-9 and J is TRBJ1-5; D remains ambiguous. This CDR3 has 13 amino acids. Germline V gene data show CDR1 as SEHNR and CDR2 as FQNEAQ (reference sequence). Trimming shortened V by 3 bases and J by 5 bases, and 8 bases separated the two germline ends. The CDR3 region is CASSFSEDQPQHF. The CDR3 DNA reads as TGTGCCAGCAGCTTCTCAGAAGATCAGCCCCAGCATTTT.

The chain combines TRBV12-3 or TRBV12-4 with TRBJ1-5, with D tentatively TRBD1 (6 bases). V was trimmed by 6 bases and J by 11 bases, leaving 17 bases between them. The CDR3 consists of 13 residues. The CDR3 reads CASSQDSPGAQHF. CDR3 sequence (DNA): TGTGCCAGCAGCCAGGACAGCCCTGGAGCCCAGCATTTT.

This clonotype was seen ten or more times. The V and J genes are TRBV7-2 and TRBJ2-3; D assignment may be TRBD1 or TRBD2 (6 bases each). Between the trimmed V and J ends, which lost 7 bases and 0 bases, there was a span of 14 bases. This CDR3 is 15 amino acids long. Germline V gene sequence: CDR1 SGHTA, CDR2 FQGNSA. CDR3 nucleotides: TGTGCCAGCAACGTCCGGGGGCTCAGCACAGATACGCAGTATTTT. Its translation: CASNVRGLSTDTQYF.

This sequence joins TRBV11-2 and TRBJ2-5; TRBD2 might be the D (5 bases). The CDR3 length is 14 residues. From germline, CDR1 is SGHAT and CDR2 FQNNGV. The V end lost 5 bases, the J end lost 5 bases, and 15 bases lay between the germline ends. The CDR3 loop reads CASSQTWEWETQYF. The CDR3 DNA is TGTGCCAGCAGCCAGACATGGGAGTGGGAGACCCAGTACTTC.

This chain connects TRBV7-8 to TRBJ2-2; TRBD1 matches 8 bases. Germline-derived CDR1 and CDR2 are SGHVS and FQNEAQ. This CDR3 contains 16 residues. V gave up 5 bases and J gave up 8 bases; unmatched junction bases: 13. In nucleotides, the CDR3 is TGTGCCAGCAGCCCAAAGACCTGGACAGGGCTAGGGGAGCTGTTTTTT. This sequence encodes CASSPKTWTGLGELFF.

Here the CDR3 reads CASSLGQGTQYF. CDR3 coding DNA: TGTGCCAGCAGCTTGGGCCAGGGTACGCAGTATTTT. The chain combines TRBV7-6 with TRBJ2-3; a weak D match, TRBD1 (5 bases). This CDR3 is built from 12 residues. V was clipped by 3 bases and J by 8 bases, with 9 bases between them. Germline CDR1 reads SGHVS; CDR2 reads FNYEAQ.

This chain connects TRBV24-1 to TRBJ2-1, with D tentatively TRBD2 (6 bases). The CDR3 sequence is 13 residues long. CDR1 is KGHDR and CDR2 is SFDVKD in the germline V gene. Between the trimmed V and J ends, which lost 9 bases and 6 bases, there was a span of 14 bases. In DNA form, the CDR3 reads TGTGCCACCGGTCAGGGAGCGGGCAATGAGCAGTTCTTC. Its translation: CATGQGAGNEQFF.

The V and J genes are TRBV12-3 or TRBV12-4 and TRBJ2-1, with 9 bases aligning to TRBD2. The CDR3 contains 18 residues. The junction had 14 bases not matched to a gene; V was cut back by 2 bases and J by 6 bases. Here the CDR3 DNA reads TGTGCCAGCAGTTTATATCAAATGGGGGGACTAGCTGTCAATGAGCAGTTCTTC. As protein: CASSLYQMGGLAVNEQFF.

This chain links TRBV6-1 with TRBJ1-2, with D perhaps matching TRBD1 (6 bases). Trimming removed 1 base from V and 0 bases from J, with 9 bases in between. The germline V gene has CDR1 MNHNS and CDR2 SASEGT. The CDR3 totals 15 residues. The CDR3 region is CASSEEDRANYGYTF. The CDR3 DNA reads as TGTGCCAGCAGTGAAGAGGACAGAGCTAACTATGGCTACACCTTC.

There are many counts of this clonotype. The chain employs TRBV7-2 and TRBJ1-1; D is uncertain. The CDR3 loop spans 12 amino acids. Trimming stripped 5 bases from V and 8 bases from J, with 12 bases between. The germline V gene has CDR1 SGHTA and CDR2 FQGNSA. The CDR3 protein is CASSPLVVEAFF. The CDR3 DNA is TGTGCCAGCAGCCCCCTCGTCGTGGAAGCTTTCTTT.

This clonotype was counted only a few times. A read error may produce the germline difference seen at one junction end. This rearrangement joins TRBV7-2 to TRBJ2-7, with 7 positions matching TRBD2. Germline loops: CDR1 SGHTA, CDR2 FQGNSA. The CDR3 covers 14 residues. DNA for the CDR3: TGTGCCAGCAGCTTAGCCGAAACCGGGACTACGTCGTTCTTC. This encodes CASSLAETGTTSFF.

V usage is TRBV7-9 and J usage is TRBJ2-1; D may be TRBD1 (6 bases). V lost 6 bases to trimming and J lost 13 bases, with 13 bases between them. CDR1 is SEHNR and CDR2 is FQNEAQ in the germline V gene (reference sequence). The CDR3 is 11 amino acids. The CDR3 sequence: CASSPGQSQFF. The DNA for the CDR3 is TGTGCCAGCAGTCCAGGACAGAGCCAGTTCTTC.

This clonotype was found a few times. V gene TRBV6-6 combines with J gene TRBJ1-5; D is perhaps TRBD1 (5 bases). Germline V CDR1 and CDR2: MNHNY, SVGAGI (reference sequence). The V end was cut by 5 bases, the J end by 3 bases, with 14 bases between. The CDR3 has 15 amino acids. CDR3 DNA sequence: TGTGCCAGCAGTGGTCCGCGGGGGACCAATCAGCCCCAGCATTTT. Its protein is CASSGPRGTNQPQHF.

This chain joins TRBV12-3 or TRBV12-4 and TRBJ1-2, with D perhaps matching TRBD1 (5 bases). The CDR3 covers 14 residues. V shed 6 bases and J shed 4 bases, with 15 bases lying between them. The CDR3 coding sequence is TGTGCCAGCAGCCGCGCCGGGACGGGCTATGGCTACACCTTC. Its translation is CASSRAGTGYGYTF.

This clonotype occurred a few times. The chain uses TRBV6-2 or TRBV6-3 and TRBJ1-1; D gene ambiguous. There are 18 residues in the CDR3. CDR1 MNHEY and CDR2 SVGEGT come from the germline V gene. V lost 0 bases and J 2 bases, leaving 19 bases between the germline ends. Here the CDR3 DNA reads TGTGCCAGCAGTTACTCGAATGTGCCAGACCAAATTAACACTGAAGCTTTCTTT. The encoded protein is CASSYSNVPDQINTEAFF.

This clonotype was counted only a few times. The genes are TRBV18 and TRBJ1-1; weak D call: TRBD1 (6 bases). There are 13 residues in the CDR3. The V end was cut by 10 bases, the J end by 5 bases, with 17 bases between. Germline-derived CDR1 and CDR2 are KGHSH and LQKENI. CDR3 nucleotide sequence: TGTGCCACGGGCCGGGGGGCGCTGACTGAAGCTTTCTTT. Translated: CATGRGALTEAFF.

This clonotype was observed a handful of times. The CDR3 region is CASSPTKGETQYF. The DNA for the CDR3 is TGCGCCAGCAGCCCCACCAAGGGGGAGACCCAGTACTTC. The V call is TRBV5-1, the J call TRBJ2-5, with a weak D call TRBD1 (5 bases). CDR1 and CDR2 from the germline V gene are SGHRS and YFSETQ. The CDR3 is made up of 13 amino acids. The V end was cut by 4 bases, the J end by 5 bases, with 12 bases between.

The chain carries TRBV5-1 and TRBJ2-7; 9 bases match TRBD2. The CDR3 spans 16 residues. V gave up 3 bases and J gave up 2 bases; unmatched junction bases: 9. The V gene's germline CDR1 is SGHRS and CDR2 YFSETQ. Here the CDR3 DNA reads TGCGCCAGCAGCTCGGGTCCAGCGGGAGGAACCTACGAGCAGTACTTC. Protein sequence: CASSSGPAGGTYEQYF.

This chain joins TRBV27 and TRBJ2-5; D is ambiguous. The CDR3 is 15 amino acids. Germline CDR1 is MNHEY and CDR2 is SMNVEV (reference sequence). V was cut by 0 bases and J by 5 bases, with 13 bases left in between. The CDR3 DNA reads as TGTGCCAGCAGTTTATCTTATGGGCGCATGGAGACCCAGTACTTC. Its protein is CASSLSYGRMETQYF.

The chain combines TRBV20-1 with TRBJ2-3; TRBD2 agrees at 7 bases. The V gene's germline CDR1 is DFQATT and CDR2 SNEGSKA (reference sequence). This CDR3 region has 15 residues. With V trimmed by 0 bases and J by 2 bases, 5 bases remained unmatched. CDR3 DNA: TGCAGTGCTAGAGATCCGGCGGGAGCCACAGATACGCAGTATTTT. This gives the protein CSARDPAGATDTQYF.

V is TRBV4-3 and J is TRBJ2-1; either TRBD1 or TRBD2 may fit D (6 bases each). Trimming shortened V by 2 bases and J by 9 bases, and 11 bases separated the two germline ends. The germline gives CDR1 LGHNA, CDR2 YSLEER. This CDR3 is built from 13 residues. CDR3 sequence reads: CASSQPGAVEQFF. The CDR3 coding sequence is TGCGCCAGCAGCCAACCGGGGGCCGTTGAGCAGTTCTTC.

The CDR3 DNA reads TGTGCCAGCAGCTCCCGGCCGGACGTCCACTTT. Translation gives CASSSRPDVHF. The chain uses TRBV7-2 and TRBJ1-6; no reliable D call. Germline V CDR1 and CDR2: SGHTA, FQGNSA. The CDR3 length is 11 residues. V lost 4 bases to trimming and J lost 17 bases, with 12 bases between them. Full variable domain (rest looked up from reference TRBV7-2 and TRBJ1-6): GAGVSQSPSNKVTEKGKDVELRCDPISGHTALYWYRQSLGQGLEFLIYFQGNSAPDKSGLPSDRFSAERTGGSVSTLTIQRTQQEDSAVYLCASSSRPDVHFGNGTRLTVT.

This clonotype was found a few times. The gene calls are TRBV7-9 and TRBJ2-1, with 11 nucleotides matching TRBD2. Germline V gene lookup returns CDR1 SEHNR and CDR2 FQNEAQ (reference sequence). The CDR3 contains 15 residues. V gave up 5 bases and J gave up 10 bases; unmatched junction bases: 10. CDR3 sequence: CASSLGSSGRGEQFF. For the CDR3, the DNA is TGTGCCAGCAGCCTAGGGAGTAGCGGGAGGGGCGAGCAGTTCTTC.

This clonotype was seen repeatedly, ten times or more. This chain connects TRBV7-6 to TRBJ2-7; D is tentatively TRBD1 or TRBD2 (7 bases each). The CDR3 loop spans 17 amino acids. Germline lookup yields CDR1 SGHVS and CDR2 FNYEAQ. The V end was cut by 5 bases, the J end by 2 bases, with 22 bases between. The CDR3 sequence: CASSPYVGQGGAYEQYF. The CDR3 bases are TGTGCCAGCAGCCCCTATGTCGGGCAGGGGGGGGCCTACGAGCAGTACTTC.